This TCR beta chain is drawn from a study of T-cell memory formation after mild COVID-19. Study outcomes and limitations: Memory cells collected pre-infection included some clones that later responded, suggesting cross-reactive memory joined. A balance of CD4 and CD8 characterized clones contracting day 15 to 85, whereas later expanders leaned CD4+. Largely, contracting CD4+ clones fell within CM and EM, and contracting CD8+ clones within EMRA.

With respect to this clonotype: Its antigen is as yet unknown.

The V end was cut by 6 bases, the J end by 0 bases, with 12 bases between. Germline V gene sequence: CDR1 MNHNY, CDR2 SVGAGI (reference sequence). The CDR3 covers 15 residues. After 5'RACE with constant-segment primers, TCR alpha and TCR beta cDNA libraries carrying sample barcodes and UMIs were obtained. From the 5' RACE reads, TCRdb called clonotypes with MiXCR, one entry per CDR3 protein. Of roughly 51,000 distinct CDR3 sequences listed, about 7% are singletons. This receptor was obtained from a man younger than 35 who had mild COVID-19 (a few samples of this study predate the infection). Cell type and time point are not known. This chain uses TRBV6-6 with TRBJ1-5; TRBD1 might be the D (5 bases). Sequenced sample: PBMCs or a T cell subset sorted from them (not recorded which). CDR3 loop: CASRPGLHSNQPQHF. The CDR3 coding sequence is TGTGCCAGCAGACCGGGACTACATAGCAATCAGCCCCAGCATTTT.